This T cell receptor (beta chain) was sequenced in a study of blood T cell repertoires in COVID-19. Study-level information: Acute-phase and convalescent COVID-19 samples originated in the United States, Italy and Spain. T cells, B-cell-depleted T cells, or PBMCs provided the cDNA or gDNA that served as material.

This CDR3 region has 14 residues. Germline loops: CDR1 MNHEY, CDR2 SMNVEV (reference sequence). V dropped 4 bases and J dropped 3 bases, with 11 bases sitting between them. This clone was seen just once. Original data processing: Using reference gene primer amplification, nucleated cell counts were estimated. Some clones are missing from TCRdb's copy, which holds only in-frame ones; the method was immunoSEQ multiplex PCR. V, J and clone size were drawn from that table, and D and trimming were deduced from the DNA. The sample holds some 60,000 clones, 80% seen once. The source is a man aged 60-69 years with acute or convalescent COVID-19. V is TRBV27 and J is TRBJ2-3; TRBD2 might be the D (5 bases). The sample comprised peripheral blood. This CDR3 reads CASSSTLGTDTQYF. DNA for the CDR3: TGTGCCAGCAGTTCGACACTAGGTACAGATACGCAGTATTTT.